The TCR beta chain described here comes from a study of untreated major depressive disorder. Assay: immunoSEQ multiplex PCR; the TCRdb copy retains only in-frame clones and omits some. The table lists just over 20,000 clones, more than 75% of them singletons. The CDR3 has 14 residues. The V end lost 3 bases, the J end lost 8 bases, and 13 bases lay between the germline ends. Per germline, CDR1 KGHSH and CDR2 LQKENI. Input material: CD4+ T cells from PBMCs. The rearrangement links TRBV18 to TRBJ1-4, with D possibly matching TRBD1 (6 bases). The sequence came from a woman aged 25 to 39 in good health. The chain's CDR3 is CASSPEGVREKLFF. CDR3 in DNA: TGTGCCAGCTCACCGGAGGGGGTTAGGGAAAAACTGTTTTTT.